This passage covers 6 T cell receptor beta chains from one sample sequenced in a study of T cells in Graves' hyperthyroidism and ophthalmopathy. RNA transcripts served as the template for amplifying TCR beta CDR3 regions. First-round RT-PCR with HTBI primers amplified the TCR CDR3 region. One entry per CDR3 protein, called by TCRdb with MiXCR from the multiplex PCR reads. Here the sample spans 550,000 to 600,000 distinct CDR3 sequences, 40% to 55% being singletons. The sequenced material came from peripheral blood or thyroid tissue (not recorded which). All receptors derive from an adult woman with Graves' disease, either hyperthyroidism or ophthalmopathy (not recorded which).

This clonotype was picked up a small number of times. The chain joins TRBV19 to TRBJ2-5; TRBD2 agrees at 9 bases. CDR3 length: 14 residues. Trimming removed 10 bases from V and 5 bases from J; junction bases left unmatched: 11. Germline lookup yields CDR1 LNHDA and CDR2 SQIVND (reference sequence). This chain's CDR3 is CATSLAGLGETQYF. CDR3 DNA sequence: TGTGCCACCTCCCTAGCGGGACTGGGCGAGACCCAGTACTTC.

Notes on this clonotype: Given a much more abundant clone one base away, this may be a read error. J is TRBJ1-5 and V is TRBV5-1, with D perhaps TRBD1 (6 bases). This CDR3 is built from 16 residues. The germline CDR1 and CDR2 sequences are SGHRS and YFSETQ. The CDR3: CAGSRSGGRFNQPQHF. In DNA, the CDR3 is TGCGCCGGCAGCCGGAGCGGGGGGCGATTCAATCAGCCCCAGCATTTT.

The genes are TRBV6-5 and TRBJ1-1; TRBD1 might be the D (6 bases). V was shortened by 5 bases and J by 3 bases, with 13 bases between the two germline ends. This CDR3 has 14 residues. Germline CDR1 is MNHEY and CDR2 is SVGAGI. The CDR3 DNA is TGTGCCAGCAGTGACGTACACAGGGACACTGAAGCTTTCTTT. It translates to CASSDVHRDTEAFF.

V gene TRBV18 combines with J gene TRBJ1-6; D unclear. Germline V gives CDR1 KGHSH, CDR2 LQKENI. The CDR3 covers 14 residues. V was clipped by 2 bases and J by 11 bases, with 13 bases between them. The CDR3 spells CASSPAHKRTPLHF. The CDR3 region has the DNA TGTGCCAGCTCACCAGCCCACAAGAGAACACCCCTCCACTTT.

Turning to this clonotype: Sequence at one end of the junction differs from germline and may be a read error. This rearrangement joins TRBV6-5 to TRBJ2-7; maybe TRBD2 (6 bases). Germline loops: CDR1 MNHEY, CDR2 SVGAGI. This CDR3 has 14 amino acids. The CDR3 region is CASRYYPGAYEQYF. DNA for the CDR3: TGTGCCAGCAGGTACTACCCGGGGGCCTACGAGCAGTACTTC.

The genes are TRBV14 and TRBJ1-5; no definite D call. The germline V gene has CDR1 SGHDN and CDR2 FVKESK. V lost 2 bases to trimming and J lost 4 bases, with 6 bases between them. The CDR3 is 13 amino acids. CDR3 amino acids: CASSQFTNQPQHF. The CDR3, as DNA: TGTGCCAGCAGCCAATTCACAAATCAGCCCCAGCATTTT.